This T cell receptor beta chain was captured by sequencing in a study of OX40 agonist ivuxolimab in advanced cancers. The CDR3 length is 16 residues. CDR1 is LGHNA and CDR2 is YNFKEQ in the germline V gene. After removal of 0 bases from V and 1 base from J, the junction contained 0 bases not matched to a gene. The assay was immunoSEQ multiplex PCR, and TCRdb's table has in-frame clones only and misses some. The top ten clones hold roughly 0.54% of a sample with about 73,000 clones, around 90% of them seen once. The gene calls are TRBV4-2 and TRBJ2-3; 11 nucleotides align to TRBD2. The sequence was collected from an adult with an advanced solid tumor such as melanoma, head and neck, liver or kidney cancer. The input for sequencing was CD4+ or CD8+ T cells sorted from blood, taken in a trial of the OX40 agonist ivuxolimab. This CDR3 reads CASSQELAGGTDTQYF. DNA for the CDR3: TGTGCCAGCAGCCAAGAACTAGCGGGAGGCACAGATACGCAGTATTTT.